Presented here are 27 T cell receptor beta chains from one specimen sequenced in a study of tumor-infiltrating lymphocytes in primary liver carcinoma. Total RNA amounting to about 520 ng was the source from which TCR beta cDNA was made with a constant-region primer. Each TCR beta library was derived from three nested multiplex PCR rounds that employed slightly modified ARM-PCR. Primers for the first two PCR rounds were TRBV1-TRBV30 forward primers and a C-beta reverse primer (around 11 cycles per round). One entry per CDR3 protein results from TCRdb running MiXCR on the multiplex PCR reads. Altogether some 320,000 distinct CDR3 sequences are present, 55% to 65% being singletons, with the ten largest covering approximately 9%. The authors took blood RNA from unsorted whole blood and also extracted germline DNA. Sequenced input: peripheral blood. The receptor set was obtained from a man aged 40-49 years with primary liver carcinoma and hepatitis B virus infection.

This clonotype was picked up one time. At one end, the junction sequence differs from germline, possibly due to a read error. The chain joins TRBV28 to TRBJ2-2; weak D call: TRBD2 (5 bases). CDR1 MDHEN and CDR2 SYDVKM come from the germline V gene. This CDR3 is built from 12 residues. Written as DNA, the CDR3 is TGTGCCAGCAGGGGCGGACCCGGGAAGCTGTTTTTT. The encoded protein is CASRGGPGKLFF.

With respect to this clonotype: A single base separates this from a much larger clone, so it may be a read error. The genes are TRBV6-2 or TRBV6-3 and TRBJ2-1; a possible D gene is TRBD2 (6 bases). Trimming pared 5 bases from V and 3 bases from J, leaving 17 bases between. CDR1 is MNHEY and CDR2 is SVGEGT in the germline V gene. The length of the CDR3 is 16 residues. DNA for the CDR3: TGTGCCAGCAGTATCTCCATGGGGGGTATCTACAATGAGCAGTTCTTC. This sequence encodes CASSISMGGIYNEQFF.

Concerning this clonotype itself: This may arise from a read error, as a much more abundant clone is one base away. The rearrangement uses TRBV5-5 and TRBJ2-5, with a weak D call TRBD1 (6 bases). CDR1 SGHKS and CDR2 YYEKEE come from the germline V gene (reference sequence). Deletions cut 2 bases from V and 9 bases from J, with 17 bases between. The CDR3 extends over 14 amino acids. The CDR3 sequence: CASSFGGFAEAQYF. The CDR3 DNA follows: TGTGCCAGCAGCTTTGGGGGCTTCGCGGAGGCCCAGTACTTC.

Note on this clonotype: A much more abundant neighbour one base away suggests this may be a read error. The V and J genes are TRBV6-5 and TRBJ2-7, with a possible D match to TRBD2 (6 bases). CDR1 and CDR2 from the germline V gene are MNHEY and SVGAGI. There are 14 residues in the CDR3. V was shortened by 10 bases and J by 6 bases, with 22 bases between the two germline ends. DNA for the CDR3: TGTGCCAACACCAGAGTGGCGGGAAGTTTCGAGCAGTACTTC. Translating gives CANTRVAGSFEQYF.

With respect to this clonotype: A read error may account for a junction end that differs from germline. The V call is TRBV5-6, the J call TRBJ2-3; D unresolved. The CDR3 has 15 amino acids. CDR1 is SGHDT, CDR2 YYEEEE, per germline. The CDR3 nucleotides read TGTGCCAGCAACTTGTGGGCCTTGGGTTCAGATACGCAGTATTTT. Residues: CASNLWALGSDTQYF.

V usage is TRBV2 and J usage is TRBJ2-7; TRBD2 is a possible D gene (6 bases). CDR3 length: 14 amino acids. Deletions cut 7 bases from V and 0 bases from J, with 13 bases between. Per germline, CDR1 SNHLY and CDR2 FYNNEI. This CDR3 is CASIRAGASYEQYF. CDR3 DNA sequence: TGTGCCAGCATTCGAGCGGGTGCCTCCTACGAGCAGTACTTC.

V is TRBV28 and J is TRBJ2-1, with 7 bases identical to TRBD2. The germline V gene encodes CDR1 MDHEN and CDR2 SYDVKM. The CDR3 length is 16 residues. V was clipped by 8 bases and J by 13 bases; unmatched bases: 23. The CDR3 DNA follows: TGTGCCAGCTGGGGGAGATCGGGATTAGCGGGCATAGGTCAGTTCTTC. Translation gives CASWGRSGLAGIGQFF.

In this sample, this clonotype turned up a few times. The genes are TRBV11-2 and TRBJ1-2; D remains ambiguous. Deletions cut 6 bases from V and 6 bases from J, with 17 bases between. This CDR3 region has 14 residues. CDR1 and CDR2 (germline): SGHAT, FQNNGV. This CDR3 reads CASSPDTSGDGYTF. DNA of the CDR3: TGTGCCAGCAGTCCCGACACCTCTGGGGATGGCTACACCTTC.

This clonotype was picked up a small number of times. Its ends do not fully match the called genes, so a read error is possible. The chain carries TRBV4-1 and TRBJ2-1; TRBD2 aligns across 10 bases. Per the germline V gene, CDR1 is MGHRA and CDR2 is YSYEKL. The length of the CDR3 is 16 residues. For the CDR3, the DNA is TGCACCAGCAGCCAAGGAGGGACTAGCGTTCAGGGTGAGCAGTTCTTC. Protein: CTSSQGGTSVQGEQFF.

In this sample, this clonotype turned up many times. The chain employs TRBV11-2 and TRBJ2-1; 13 nucleotides match TRBD2. This CDR3 comprises 16 residues. Germline CDR1 is SGHAT and CDR2 is FQNNGV. The V gene end was trimmed by 3 bases and the J gene end by 8 bases; junction bases not matched to a gene: 7. For the CDR3, the DNA is TGTGCCAGCAGCTTTGGGACTAGCGGGACGGGGCATGAGCAGTTCTTC. Residues: CASSFGTSGTGHEQFF.

The V call is TRBV19, the J call TRBJ2-7; 14 bases are shared with TRBD2. The CDR3 covers 16 residues. Germline CDR1 reads LNHDA; CDR2 reads SQIVND (reference sequence). J lost 7 bases, V lost 6 bases, and 11 bases had no gene match. The CDR3 is CASSRTGTSGRYEQYF. In DNA, the CDR3 is TGTGCCAGTAGCCGGACCGGGACTAGCGGGAGATATGAGCAGTACTTC.

J is TRBJ2-2 and V is TRBV5-1; D is unclear. This CDR3 spans 13 amino acids. The germline V gene encodes CDR1 SGHRS and CDR2 YFSETQ. V was clipped by 0 bases and J by 7 bases, with 7 bases between them. CDR3 protein: CASSLGLNGELFF. CDR3 coding DNA: TGCGCCAGCAGCTTGGGCTTAAACGGGGAGCTGTTTTTT.

In the case of this clonotype: A much larger clone lies one base from this, so it may be a read error. This chain joins TRBV11-2 and TRBJ1-2; TRBD1 matches at 7 bases. The CDR3 loop spans 13 amino acids. Per germline, CDR1 SGHAT and CDR2 FQNNGV. CDR3 sequence (DNA): TGTGCCAGAAGCTTAGACAGGGCGGAGGGCTACACCTTC. It yields the protein CARSLDRAEGYTF. The full variable domain, in which reference TRBV11-2 and TRBJ1-2 provide the parts outside the CDR3, is EAGVAQSPRYKIIEKRQSVAFWCNPISGHATLYWYQQILGQGPKLLIQFQNNGVVDDSQLPKDRFSAERLKGVDSTLKIQPAKLEDSAVYLCARSLDRAEGYTFGSGTRLTVV.

Points on this clonotype: A much bigger clone sits one base away, suggesting this may be a read error. The rearrangement links TRBV7-8 to TRBJ2-1, with 13 nucleotides matching TRBD2. Per germline, CDR1 SGHVS and CDR2 FQNEAQ. The CDR3 is 16 residues long. The CDR3 bases are TGTGCCACCAGCTCGCGGACTAGCGGGGGTAGGAATGAGCAGTTCTTC. Translated: CATSSRTSGGRNEQFF.

The V gene is TRBV11-3, the J gene TRBJ2-2, with 10 bases lining up with TRBD1. Germline loops: CDR1 SGHNT, CDR2 YENEEA. The CDR3 has 15 residues. With V trimmed by 6 bases and J by 6 bases, 7 bases remained unmatched. CDR3 sequence reads: CASRDSGQGAGELFF. In nucleotides, the CDR3 is TGTGCCAGCAGAGACTCCGGACAGGGGGCCGGGGAGCTGTTTTTT.

This clonotype was recorded only once. The J gene is TRBJ1-4, the V gene TRBV28; D unresolved. This CDR3 region has 14 residues. V was trimmed by 7 bases and J by 8 bases, leaving 17 bases between them. Germline V lookup: CDR1 MDHEN, CDR2 SYDVKM. The CDR3 DNA follows: TGTGCCAGCACCAAGGCGGGGATACGAGAAAAACTGTTTTTT. Translated, it gives CASTKAGIREKLFF.

In regard to this clonotype: The conserved closing phenylalanine or tryptophan is absent in this CDR3, likely reflecting a read error. The chain couples TRBV5-1 to TRBJ1-5, with D possibly being TRBD1 (5 bases). Trimming stripped 5 bases from V and 6 bases from J, with 12 bases between. The germline gives CDR1 SGHRS, CDR2 YFSETQ. This CDR3 spans 13 amino acids. The CDR3 region is CASSYHGGQPQHI. The CDR3 DNA is TGCGCCAGCAGTTACCACGGGGGTCAGCCCCAGCATATT.

Concerning this clonotype: A junction end diverges from the germline sequence, so it may reflect a read error. The CDR3 nucleotides read TGTGCGAGCAGCCAAGCGGTCTTATACGAGCAGTCCTTC. Translation gives CASSQAVLYEQSF. The genes are TRBV11-2 and TRBJ2-7, with D perhaps TRBD2 (5 bases). Germline V gene lookup returns CDR1 SGHAT and CDR2 FQNNGV. The CDR3 has 13 amino acids.

Details on this clonotype: This may be a read error: a much more frequent sequence differs by one nucleotide. The chain has TRBV6-6 and TRBJ2-7; tentative D call: TRBD1 (5 bases). Germline V gives CDR1 MNHNY, CDR2 SVGAGI (reference sequence). This CDR3 comprises 13 residues. The CDR3 protein is CTSSSVGRGEQYF. The CDR3 coding sequence is TGTACCAGCAGTTCGGTTGGTAGGGGCGAGCAGTACTTC.

On this clonotype: A read error may be the cause here, since a much bigger clone is one base away. The CDR3: CATSQERQLYGYTF. Written as DNA, the CDR3 is TGCGCCACCAGCCAAGAACGGCAGTTGTATGGCTACACCTTC. This chain connects TRBV4-3 to TRBJ1-2; no firm D call. CDR1 is LGHNA, CDR2 YSLEER, per germline. The CDR3 consists of 14 residues.

This clonotype was seen at least ten times. The chain uses TRBV6-5 and TRBJ2-2, with TRBD2 as a possible D gene (6 bases). Germline V gives CDR1 MNHEY, CDR2 SVGAGI. There are 16 residues in the CDR3. CDR3 nucleotides: TGTGCGGTGGGGAGGAGGGCCCTCTCGTACACCGGGGAGCTGTTTTTT. Its protein product is CAVGRRALSYTGELFF.

Regarding this clonotype: This may stem from a read error, because a much larger clone lies one nucleotide away. The chain recombines TRBV6-5 with TRBJ2-4; D is uncertain. CDR1 and CDR2 from the germline V gene are MNHEY and SVGAGI. The CDR3 loop spans 14 amino acids. The CDR3, as DNA: TGTGCCAGCAGTCCCCAAAGAGCCAAAAACATTCGGTACTTC. This sequence encodes CASSPQRAKNIRYF.

This clonotype occurred once. This CDR3 is missing its conserved last phenylalanine or tryptophan, likely due to a read error. No DNA is shown, since the ends of the CDR3 on it are uncertain; the CDR3 is the one TCRdb lists. This chain links TRBV29-1 with TRBJ1-1; the D call TRBD1 from the table was never checked on the DNA. The CDR3 numbers 12 amino acids, ends counted. Looked up from germline, CDR1 is SQVTM and CDR2 is ANQGSEA. The CDR3 sequence: CSVRWGATEASL.

About this clonotype: A read error is possible here, since a much larger clone lies one base away. This chain links TRBV12-3 or TRBV12-4 with TRBJ2-4; D ambiguous. The CDR3 loop spans 13 amino acids. In nucleotides, the CDR3 is TGTGTCAGCAGTTTCGGGTCCAAAAACATTCAGTACTTC. Translated: CVSSFGSKNIQYF.

This clonotype was detected many times. This chain joins TRBV12-3 or TRBV12-4 and TRBJ2-3; D is unresolved. This CDR3 contains 14 residues. The V end was cut by 2 bases, the J end by 1 base, with 7 bases between. The CDR3 loop reads CASSLSGRTDTQYF. The CDR3, as DNA: TGTGCCAGCAGTTTAAGTGGCCGCACAGATACGCAGTATTTT.

This clonotype was counted between two and nine times. Its ends do not fully match the called genes, so a read error is possible. V and J are TRBV11-1 and TRBJ2-6; possible D gene TRBD1, 5 bases. From germline, CDR1 is SGHAT and CDR2 FQDESV (reference sequence). The CDR3 is made up of 15 amino acids. The DNA of the CDR3 is TGTACCAGCAGCTTGGGCCGAACTGGGGCCAACGTCCTTACTTTC. Its translation: CTSSLGRTGANVLTF.

The V gene is TRBV12-3 or TRBV12-4, the J gene TRBJ1-6; D gene uncertain. Trimming shortened V by 6 bases and J by 7 bases, and 22 bases separated the two germline ends. This CDR3 spans 17 amino acids. CDR3 DNA sequence: TGTGCCAGCAGCCCTGGATTGGGGAGCGCAGGCAATTCACCCCTCCACTTT. Translating gives CASSPGLGSAGNSPLHF.